The 9 T cell receptor beta chains reported below all come from one sample, sequenced in a study of beta chain features in type 1 diabetes. Investigators reverse transcribed all isolated RNA, so they sequenced expressed TCRB transcripts. Using immunoSEQ multiplex PCR, the repertoire was profiled, and TCRdb retains in-frame clones only, with some absent. The sample has just over 150,000 clones, roughly 11% seen once. The specimen sequenced was central memory CD4+ T cells from blood. These TCRs come from a man aged 18 to 30 in good health.

This clone was picked up a small number of times. The chain joins TRBV11-1 to TRBJ2-5, with TRBD1 as a possible D gene (6 bases). There are 13 residues in the CDR3. V lost 4 bases and J 2 bases, leaving 8 bases between the germline ends. The germline CDR1 and CDR2 sequences are SGHAT and FQDESV (reference sequence). The CDR3: CASSSGQQETQYF. CDR3 bases: TGTGCCAGCAGCTCCGGACAGCAAGAGACCCAGTACTTC.

This chain connects TRBV7-2 to TRBJ1-2; TRBD1 aligns across 7 bases. This CDR3 is 15 amino acids long. Germline loops: CDR1 SGHTA, CDR2 FQGNSA. V shed 0 bases, J shed 2 bases, and the junction held 3 bases outside the gene matches. The CDR3 DNA reads TGTGCCAGCAGCTTAGCCGCGGGACAGAACTATGGCTACACCTTC. Protein sequence: CASSLAAGQNYGYTF. Using reference TRBV7-2 and TRBJ1-2 for the parts outside the CDR3, the full variable domain is GAGVSQSPSNKVTEKGKDVELRCDPISGHTALYWYRQSLGQGLEFLIYFQGNSAPDKSGLPSDRFSAERTGGSVSTLTIQRTQQEDSAVYLCASSLAAGQNYGYTFGSGTRLTVV.

The chain is built from TRBV5-4 and TRBJ2-2; D remains unclear. Germline V CDR1 and CDR2: SGHNT, YYREEE (reference sequence). The CDR3 extends over 12 amino acids. Between the trimmed V and J ends, which lost 2 bases and 4 bases, there was a span of 3 bases. This CDR3 reads CASSLFTGELFF. The CDR3 DNA sequence: TGTGCCAGCAGCTTATTCACCGGGGAGCTGTTTTTT. Complete variable domain (other parts from reference TRBV5-4 and TRBJ2-2): ETGVTQSPTHLIKTRGQQVTLRCSSQSGHNTVSWYQQALGQGPQFIFQYYREEENGRGNFPPRFSGLQFPNYSSELNVNALELDDSALYLCASSLFTGELFFGEGSRLTVL.

The J gene is TRBJ1-2, the V gene TRBV6-5; D is undetermined. V was shortened by 0 bases and J by 5 bases, with 16 bases between the two germline ends. This CDR3 has 16 amino acids. Germline CDR1 and CDR2: MNHEY and SVGAGI. The CDR3 here is CASSYSSLGVTYGYTF. The CDR3 region has the DNA TGTGCCAGCAGTTACTCATCGCTAGGTGTTACTTATGGCTACACCTTC.

This clone came up a few times. The genes are TRBV30 and TRBJ1-6; D ambiguous. CDR3 length: 14 amino acids. Germline loops: CDR1 GTSNPN, CDR2 SVGIG (reference sequence). V lost 3 bases to trimming and J lost 7 bases, with 13 bases between them. This chain's CDR3 is CAWSSGQFNSPLHF. The CDR3 region has the DNA TGTGCCTGGAGCTCTGGGCAGTTCAATTCACCCCTCCACTTT.

This chain joins TRBV6-1 and TRBJ1-2; 9 positions agree with TRBD1. Germline lookup yields CDR1 MNHNS and CDR2 SASEGT. J gave up 6 bases and V 7 bases, and 6 bases lay outside the gene matches. The CDR3 is 13 amino acids. The CDR3 DNA is TGTGCCAGCATTACAGGGGGCGTAGATGGCTACACCTTC. Translation: CASITGGVDGYTF.

The CDR3 DNA reads TGCGCCAGCAAAAAGGCCGCGGGACCCGAAGAGACCCAGTACTTC. It yields the protein CASKKAAGPEETQYF. The chain has TRBV5-1 and TRBJ2-5; D perhaps matches TRBD2 (6 bases). This CDR3 contains 15 residues. CDR1 is SGHRS and CDR2 is YFSETQ in the germline V gene. Trimming stripped 6 bases from V and 3 bases from J, with 18 bases between.

Ten or more counts support this clone. The V and J genes are TRBV5-4 and TRBJ2-5; tentatively, D is TRBD1 (6 bases). Germline V CDR1 and CDR2: SGHNT, YYREEE (reference sequence). The CDR3 runs to 14 residues. V was pared by 4 bases and J by 5 bases, with 15 bases between. The CDR3 region has the DNA TGTGCCAGCAGCACCACAGGGAGTCGGGAGACCCAGTACTTC. Translation: CASSTTGSRETQYF.

The table lists this clone with a few counts. V and J are TRBV9 and TRBJ1-6; D not certain. This CDR3 contains 16 residues. Trimming shortened V by 0 bases and J by 3 bases, and 10 bases separated the two germline ends. CDR1 is SGDLS, CDR2 YYNGEE, per germline. This CDR3 reads CASSVGSELYNSPLHF. CDR3 DNA sequence: TGTGCCAGCAGCGTAGGATCGGAACTCTATAATTCACCCCTCCACTTT.